Listed below are T cell receptor beta chains from one sample, sequenced in a study of CXCR3-negative and CXCR3-positive naive CD8 T cells. With the 5' RACE reads reprocessed, TCRdb shows one record per CDR3 protein and no DNA. The sample table includes 60,000 to 70,000 distinct CDR3 sequences. The sample consisted of naive CXCR3+ CD8+ T cells from blood. Receptors originate from a human donor in good health. Some clones in this sample may be carry-over from other donors' samples. The CDR3 runs from the conserved cysteine through the conserved F or W.

CASSFSGGGGANGYTF | TRBJ1-2 | TRBV5-1
CASSLTGTSGRAEEDTQYF | TRBJ2-3 | TRBV7-3
CASSLSWGGDSYEQYF | TRBJ2-7 | TRBV11-2
CASSEAFTGELFF | TRBJ2-2 | TRBV6-4
CASSPVPRSNQPQHF | TRBJ1-5 | TRBV7-2
CASSLWQRGVPSGANVLTF | TRBJ2-6 | TRBV5-1
CASSQDSGFYQGAPKAYNEQFF | TRBJ2-1 | TRBV3-1
CSVPGLGTDTQYF | TRBJ2-3 | TRBV29-1
CASSLLWDGTYEQYF | TRBJ2-7 | TRBV28
CASSFRGTGELFF | TRBJ2-2 | TRBV6-1
CASSLERDGSYEQYF | TRBJ2-7 | TRBV12-3/TRBV12-4
CASSLTSGGNTGELFF | TRBJ2-2 | TRBV5-4
CASSPGLAAQYF | TRBJ2-3 | TRBV2
CASSYGVGTEAFF | TRBJ1-1 | TRBV6-5
CASSLRRQGSCNEQFF | TRBJ2-1 | TRBV5-1
CATRGDSSYEQYF | TRBJ2-7 | TRBV24-1
CPRGTGGSGVSNQPQHF | TRBJ1-5 | TRBV21-1
CASSVSIYGDTQYF | TRBJ2-3 | TRBV6-5
CASSLAQDVNTEAFF | TRBJ1-1 | TRBV13
CASQEGQGSYEQYF | TRBJ2-7 | TRBV4-1
CSADTGSYEQYF | TRBJ2-7 | TRBV29-1
CASSADPLGETQYF | TRBJ2-5 | TRBV7-3
CASSSTSGDYYNEQFF | TRBJ2-1 | TRBV7-9
CASSPAPLTGGYEQYF | TRBJ2-7 | TRBV28
CATSRDAGVNTEAFF | TRBJ1-1 | TRBV15
CASSLNGAVNTEAFF | TRBJ1-1 | TRBV5-1
CSVERRGQGTDTQYF | TRBJ2-3 | TRBV29-1
CSANRGDYEQYF | TRBJ2-7 | TRBV20-1
CASSLPGGGNEQFF | TRBJ2-1 | TRBV7-9
CASSSTYGYTF | TRBJ1-2 | TRBV7-9
CASSSALIPQETQYF | TRBJ2-5 | TRBV6-2/TRBV6-3
CASSLAGTDNEKLFF | TRBJ1-4 | TRBV5-6
CASSLNTYSNQPQHF | TRBJ1-5 | TRBV5-6
CASSRGTGGTETQYF | TRBJ2-5 | TRBV7-9
CASSLIGLSTDTQYF | TRBJ2-3 | TRBV27
CASSLTPGAYEQYF | TRBJ2-7 | TRBV28
CSVEDGQGNEQFF | TRBJ2-1 | TRBV29-1
CASSGVGRPAYEQYF | TRBJ2-7 | TRBV2
CASSSPFEAAAGADTQYF | TRBJ2-3 | TRBV7-9
CASSTRARITEAFF | TRBJ1-1 | TRBV7-6
CASSQVGSTDTQYF | TRBJ2-3 | TRBV4-3
CASSLGDGTSGLTYEQYF | TRBJ2-7 | TRBV7-6